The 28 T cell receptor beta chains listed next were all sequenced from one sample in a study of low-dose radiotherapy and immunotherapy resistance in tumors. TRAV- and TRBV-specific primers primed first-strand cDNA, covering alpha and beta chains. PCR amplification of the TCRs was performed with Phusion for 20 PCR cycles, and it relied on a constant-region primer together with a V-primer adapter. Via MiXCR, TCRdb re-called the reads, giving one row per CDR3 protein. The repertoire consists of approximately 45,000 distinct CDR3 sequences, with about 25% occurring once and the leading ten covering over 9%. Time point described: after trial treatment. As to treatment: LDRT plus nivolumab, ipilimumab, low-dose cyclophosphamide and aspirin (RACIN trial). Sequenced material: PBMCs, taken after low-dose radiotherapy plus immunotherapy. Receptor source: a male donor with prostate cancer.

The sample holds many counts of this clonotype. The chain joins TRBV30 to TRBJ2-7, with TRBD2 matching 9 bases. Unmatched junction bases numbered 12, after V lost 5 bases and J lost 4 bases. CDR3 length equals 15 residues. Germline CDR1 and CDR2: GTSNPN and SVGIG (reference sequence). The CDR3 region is CAWGNSGRGIYEQYF. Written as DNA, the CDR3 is TGTGCCTGGGGCAATAGCGGGAGAGGCATTTACGAGCAGTACTTC.

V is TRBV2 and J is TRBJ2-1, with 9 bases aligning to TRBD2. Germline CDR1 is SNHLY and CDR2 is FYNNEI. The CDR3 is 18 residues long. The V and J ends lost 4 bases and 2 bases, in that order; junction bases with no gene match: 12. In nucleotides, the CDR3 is TGTGCCAGCAGTGTTGGTAGCGGGAGAGCCACTACCTACAATGAGCAGTTCTTC. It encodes CASSVGSGRATTYNEQFF.

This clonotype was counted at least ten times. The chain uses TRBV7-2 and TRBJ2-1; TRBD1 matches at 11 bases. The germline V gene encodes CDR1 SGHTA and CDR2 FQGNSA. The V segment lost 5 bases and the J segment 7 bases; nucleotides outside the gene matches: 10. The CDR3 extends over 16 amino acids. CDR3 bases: TGTGCCAGCAGCCGCCCCGGGACAGGGGGAACGAATGAGCAGTTCTTC. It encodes CASSRPGTGGTNEQFF.

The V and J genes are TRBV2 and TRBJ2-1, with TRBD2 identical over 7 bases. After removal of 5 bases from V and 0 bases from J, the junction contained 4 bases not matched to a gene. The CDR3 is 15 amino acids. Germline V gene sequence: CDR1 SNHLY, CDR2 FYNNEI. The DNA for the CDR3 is TGTGCCAGCAGTTCTAGCGGAGGCTCCTACAATGAGCAGTTCTTC. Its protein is CASSSSGGSYNEQFF.

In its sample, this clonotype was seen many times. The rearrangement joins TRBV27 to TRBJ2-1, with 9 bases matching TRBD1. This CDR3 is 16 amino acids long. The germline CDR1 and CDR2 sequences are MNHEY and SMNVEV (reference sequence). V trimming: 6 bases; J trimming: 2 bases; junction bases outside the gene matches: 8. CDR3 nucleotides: TGTGCCAGCAGCCAACAGGGGGCTTACGCCTACAATGAGCAGTTCTTC. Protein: CASSQQGAYAYNEQFF.

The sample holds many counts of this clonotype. The CDR3 protein is CASIPATLNYGYTF. In DNA, the CDR3 is TGTGCCAGTATCCCAGCGACCCTTAACTATGGCTACACCTTC. This sequence joins TRBV19 and TRBJ1-2; no firm D call. Trimming pared 7 bases from V and 1 base from J, leaving 13 bases between. CDR1 is LNHDA, CDR2 SQIVND, per germline (reference sequence). There are 14 residues in the CDR3.

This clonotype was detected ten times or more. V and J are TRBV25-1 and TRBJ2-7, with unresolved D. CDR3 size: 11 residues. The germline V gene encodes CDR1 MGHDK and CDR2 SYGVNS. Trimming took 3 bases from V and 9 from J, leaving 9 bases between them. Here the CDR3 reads CASSEYDGQYF. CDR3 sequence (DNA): TGTGCCAGCAGTGAGTACGATGGGCAGTACTTC.

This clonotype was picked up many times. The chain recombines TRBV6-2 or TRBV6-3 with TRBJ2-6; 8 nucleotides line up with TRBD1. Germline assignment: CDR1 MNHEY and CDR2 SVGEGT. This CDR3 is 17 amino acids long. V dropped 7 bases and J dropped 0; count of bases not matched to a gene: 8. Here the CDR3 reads CASIRRTGSSGANVLTF. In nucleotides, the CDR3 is TGTGCCAGCATCCGAAGGACAGGGAGCTCTGGGGCCAACGTCCTGACTTTC.

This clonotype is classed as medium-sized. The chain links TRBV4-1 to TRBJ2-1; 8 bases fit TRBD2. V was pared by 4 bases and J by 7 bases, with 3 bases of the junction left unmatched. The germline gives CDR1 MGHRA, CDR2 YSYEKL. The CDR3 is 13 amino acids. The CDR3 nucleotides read TGCGCCAGCAGCCTGATAGCGGGAAATGAGCAGTTCTTC. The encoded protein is CASSLIAGNEQFF.

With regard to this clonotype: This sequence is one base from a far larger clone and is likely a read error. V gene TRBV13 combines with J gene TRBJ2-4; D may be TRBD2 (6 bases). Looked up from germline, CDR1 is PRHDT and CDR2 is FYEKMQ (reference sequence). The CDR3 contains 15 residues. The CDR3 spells CATRQTGVAQNIQYF. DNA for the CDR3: TGTGCCACCAGACAAACGGGGGTAGCCCAAAACATTCAGTACTTC. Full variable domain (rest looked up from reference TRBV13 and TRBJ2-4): AAGVIQSPRHLIKEKRETATLKCYPIPRHDTVYWYQQGPGQDPQFLISFYEKMQSDKGSIPDRFSAQQFSDYHSELNMSSLELGDSALYFCATRQTGVAQNIQYFGAGTRLSVL.

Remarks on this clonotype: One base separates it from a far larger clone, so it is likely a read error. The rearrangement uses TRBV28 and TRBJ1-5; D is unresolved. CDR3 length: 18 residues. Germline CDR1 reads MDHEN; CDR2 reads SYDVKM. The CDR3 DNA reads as TGTGTCAGCAGTGAAGCGGTGAGGGTCAGCAATAGCAATCAGCCCCAGCATTTT. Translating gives CVSSEAVRVSNSNQPQHF.

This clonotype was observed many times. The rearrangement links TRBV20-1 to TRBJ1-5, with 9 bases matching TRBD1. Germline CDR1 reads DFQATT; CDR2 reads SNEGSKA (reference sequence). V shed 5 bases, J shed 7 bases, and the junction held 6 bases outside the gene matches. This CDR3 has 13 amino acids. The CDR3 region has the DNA TGCAGTGCTTCACAGGGGGCGGCCCAGCCCCAGCATTTT. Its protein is CSASQGAAQPQHF.

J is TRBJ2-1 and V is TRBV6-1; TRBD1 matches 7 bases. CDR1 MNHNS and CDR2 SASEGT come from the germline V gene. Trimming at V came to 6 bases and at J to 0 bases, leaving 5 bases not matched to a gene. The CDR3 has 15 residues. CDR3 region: CASSPQGSSYNEQFF. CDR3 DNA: TGTGCCAGCAGCCCACAGGGGAGCTCCTACAATGAGCAGTTCTTC.

The CDR3 DNA reads as TGTGCCAGCAATCCCTTCCAAGACAGACCTGAAGCTTTCTTT. Translated, it gives CASNPFQDRPEAFF. The chain couples TRBV6-2 or TRBV6-3 to TRBJ1-1, with D maybe TRBD1 (5 bases). The CDR3 is 14 residues long. Trimming took off 7 bases at V and 6 bases at J, with 18 bases between the two ends. Looked up from germline, CDR1 is MNHEY and CDR2 is SVGEGT.

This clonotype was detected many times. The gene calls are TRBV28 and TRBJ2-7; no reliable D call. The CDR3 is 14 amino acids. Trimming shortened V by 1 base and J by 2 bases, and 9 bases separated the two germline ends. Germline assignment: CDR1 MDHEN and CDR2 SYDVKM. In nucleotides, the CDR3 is TGTGCCAGCAGTTTATCGCTAGGCCCCTACGAGCAGTACTTC. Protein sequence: CASSLSLGPYEQYF. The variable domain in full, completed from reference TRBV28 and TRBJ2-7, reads DVKVTQSSRYLVKRTGEKVFLECVQDMDHENMFWYRQDPGLGLRLIYFSYDVKMKEKGDIPEGYSVSREKKERFSLILESASTNQTSMYLCASSLSLGPYEQYFGPGTRLTVT.

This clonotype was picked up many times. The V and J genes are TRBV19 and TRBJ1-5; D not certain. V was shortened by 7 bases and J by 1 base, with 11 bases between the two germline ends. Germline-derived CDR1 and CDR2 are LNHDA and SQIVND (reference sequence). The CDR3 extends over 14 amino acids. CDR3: CASKNDLSNQPQHF. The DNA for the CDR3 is TGTGCCAGTAAGAATGATTTAAGCAATCAGCCCCAGCATTTT.

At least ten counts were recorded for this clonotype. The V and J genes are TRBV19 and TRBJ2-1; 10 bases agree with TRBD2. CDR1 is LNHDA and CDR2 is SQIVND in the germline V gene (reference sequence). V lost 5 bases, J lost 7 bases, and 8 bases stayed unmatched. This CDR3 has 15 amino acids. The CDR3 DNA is TGTGCCAGTAGTCCCGCCGGGACTAGCGTTAATGAGCAGTTCTTC. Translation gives CASSPAGTSVNEQFF.

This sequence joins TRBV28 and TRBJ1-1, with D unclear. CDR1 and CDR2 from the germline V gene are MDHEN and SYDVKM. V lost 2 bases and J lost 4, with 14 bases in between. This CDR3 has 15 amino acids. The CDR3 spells CASSLPQVSGTEAFF. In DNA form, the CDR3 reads TGTGCCAGCAGTTTACCCCAGGTTTCTGGCACTGAAGCTTTCTTT.

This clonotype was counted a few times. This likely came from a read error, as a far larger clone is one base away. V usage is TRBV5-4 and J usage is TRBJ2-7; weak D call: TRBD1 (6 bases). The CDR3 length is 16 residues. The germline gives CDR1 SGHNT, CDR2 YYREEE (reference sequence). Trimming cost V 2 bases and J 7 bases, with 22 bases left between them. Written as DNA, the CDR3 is TGTGCCAGCAGCTTTGCAGGGGCGAGCTCCTACAATGAGCAGTACTTC. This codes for CASSFAGASSYNEQYF.

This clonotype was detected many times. CDR3 loop: CATSDSSLAGVTDTQYF. CDR3 DNA sequence: TGTGCCACCAGTGATTCGTCACTAGCGGGGGTCACAGATACGCAGTATTTT. The chain employs TRBV24-1 and TRBJ2-3; 11 positions match TRBD2. J gave up 2 bases and V 2 bases, and 5 bases lay outside the gene matches. CDR3 length: 17 residues. Germline loops: CDR1 KGHDR, CDR2 SFDVKD.

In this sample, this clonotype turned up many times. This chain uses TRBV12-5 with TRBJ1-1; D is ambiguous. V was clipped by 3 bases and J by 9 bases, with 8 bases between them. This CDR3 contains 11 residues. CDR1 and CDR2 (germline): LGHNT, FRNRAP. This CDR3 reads CASGFGSQAFF. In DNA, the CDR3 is TGTGCTAGTGGTTTTGGATCGCAAGCTTTCTTT.

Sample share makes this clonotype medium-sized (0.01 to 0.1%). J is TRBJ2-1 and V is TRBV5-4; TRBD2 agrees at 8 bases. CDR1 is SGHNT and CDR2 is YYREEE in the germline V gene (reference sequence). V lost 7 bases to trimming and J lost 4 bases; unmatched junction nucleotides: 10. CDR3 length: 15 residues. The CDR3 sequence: CASSKQRGLYNEQFF. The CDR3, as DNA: TGTGCCAGCTCAAAGCAGCGGGGGCTGTACAATGAGCAGTTCTTC.

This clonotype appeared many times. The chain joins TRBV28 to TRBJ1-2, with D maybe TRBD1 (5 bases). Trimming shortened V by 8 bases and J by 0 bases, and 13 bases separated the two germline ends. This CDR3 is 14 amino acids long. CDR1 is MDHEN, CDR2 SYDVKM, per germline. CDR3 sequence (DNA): TGTGCCAGCCAGCAGGGCAGTTCTAACTATGGCTACACCTTC. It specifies CASQQGSSNYGYTF.

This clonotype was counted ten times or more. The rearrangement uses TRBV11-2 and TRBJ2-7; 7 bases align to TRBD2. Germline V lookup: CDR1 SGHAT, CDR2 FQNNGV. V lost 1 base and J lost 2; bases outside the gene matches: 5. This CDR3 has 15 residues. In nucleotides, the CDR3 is TGTGCCAGCAGCTTAGCGTCTAGCGGCACCTACGAGCAGTACTTC. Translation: CASSLASSGTYEQYF.

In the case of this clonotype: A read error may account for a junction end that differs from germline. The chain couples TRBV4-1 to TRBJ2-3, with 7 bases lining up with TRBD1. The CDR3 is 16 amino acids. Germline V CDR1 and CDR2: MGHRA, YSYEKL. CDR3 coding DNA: TGTGCCAGCAGCCAAGAATCAAGGGGGCGGGCAGATACGCAGTATTTT. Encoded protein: CASSQESRGRADTQYF.

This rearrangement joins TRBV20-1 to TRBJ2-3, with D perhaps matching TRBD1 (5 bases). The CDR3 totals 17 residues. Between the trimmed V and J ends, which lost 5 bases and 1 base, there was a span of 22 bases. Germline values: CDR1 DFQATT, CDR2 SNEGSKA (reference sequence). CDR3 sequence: CSAPPHKVGAGTDTQYF. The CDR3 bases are TGCAGTGCTCCCCCCCATAAGGTTGGGGCCGGCACAGATACGCAGTATTTT.

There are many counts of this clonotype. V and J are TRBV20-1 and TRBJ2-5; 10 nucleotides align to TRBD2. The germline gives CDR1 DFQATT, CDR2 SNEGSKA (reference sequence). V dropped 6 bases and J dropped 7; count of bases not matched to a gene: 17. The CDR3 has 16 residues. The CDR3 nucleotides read TGCAGTGCGAAGATGACTAGCGGGTCTTTTCGGGCGACCCAGTACTTC. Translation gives CSAKMTSGSFRATQYF.

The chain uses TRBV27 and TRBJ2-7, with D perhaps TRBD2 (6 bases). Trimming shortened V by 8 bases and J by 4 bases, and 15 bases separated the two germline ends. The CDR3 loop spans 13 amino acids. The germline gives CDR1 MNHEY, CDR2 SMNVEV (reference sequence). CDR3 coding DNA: TGTGCCAGCCGCCGGGGGAGCGGGTACGAGCAGTACTTC. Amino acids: CASRRGSGYEQYF.